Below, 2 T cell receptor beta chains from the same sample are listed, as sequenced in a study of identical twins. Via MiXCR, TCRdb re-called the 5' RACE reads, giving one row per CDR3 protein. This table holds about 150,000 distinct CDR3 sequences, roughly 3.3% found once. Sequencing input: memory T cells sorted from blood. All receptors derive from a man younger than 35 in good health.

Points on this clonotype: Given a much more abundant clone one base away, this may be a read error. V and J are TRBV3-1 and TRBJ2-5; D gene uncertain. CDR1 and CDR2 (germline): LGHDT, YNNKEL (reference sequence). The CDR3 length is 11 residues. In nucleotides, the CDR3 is TGTGCCAGCCGTTATGGTGAGAGCCAGTACTTC. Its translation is CASRYGESQYF.

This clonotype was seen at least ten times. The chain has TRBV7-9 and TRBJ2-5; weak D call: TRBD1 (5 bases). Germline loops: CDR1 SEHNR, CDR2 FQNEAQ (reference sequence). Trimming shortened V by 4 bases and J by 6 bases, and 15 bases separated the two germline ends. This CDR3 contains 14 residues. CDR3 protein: CASSSLAGLKTQYF. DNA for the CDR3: TGTGCCAGCAGCTCACTGGCAGGGTTGAAGACCCAGTACTTC.